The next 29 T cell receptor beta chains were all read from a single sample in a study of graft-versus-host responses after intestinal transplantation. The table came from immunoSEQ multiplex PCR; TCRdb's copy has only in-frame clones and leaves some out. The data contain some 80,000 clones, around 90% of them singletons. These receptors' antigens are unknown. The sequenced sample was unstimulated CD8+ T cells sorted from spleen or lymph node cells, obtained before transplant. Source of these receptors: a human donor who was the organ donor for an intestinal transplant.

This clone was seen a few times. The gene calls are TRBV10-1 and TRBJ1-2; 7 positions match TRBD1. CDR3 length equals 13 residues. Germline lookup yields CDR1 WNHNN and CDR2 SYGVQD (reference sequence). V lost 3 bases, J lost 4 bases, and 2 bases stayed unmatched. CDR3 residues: CASSEGTAYGYTF. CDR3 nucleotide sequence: TGCGCCAGCAGTGAAGGGACAGCCTATGGCTACACCTTC.

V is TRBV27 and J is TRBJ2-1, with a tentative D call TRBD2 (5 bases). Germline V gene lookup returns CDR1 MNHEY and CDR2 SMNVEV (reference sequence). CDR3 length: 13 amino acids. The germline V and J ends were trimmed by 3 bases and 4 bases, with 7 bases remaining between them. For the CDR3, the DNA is TGTGCCAGCAGTTTTGAGGGTTACAATGAGCAGTTCTTC. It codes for CASSFEGYNEQFF.

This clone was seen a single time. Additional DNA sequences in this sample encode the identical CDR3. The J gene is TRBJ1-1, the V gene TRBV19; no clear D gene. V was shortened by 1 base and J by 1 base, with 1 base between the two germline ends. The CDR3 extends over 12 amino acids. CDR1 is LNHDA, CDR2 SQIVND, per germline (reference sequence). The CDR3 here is CASSIGNTEAFF. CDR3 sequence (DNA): TGTGCCAGTAGTATAGGGAACACTGAAGCTTTCTTT.

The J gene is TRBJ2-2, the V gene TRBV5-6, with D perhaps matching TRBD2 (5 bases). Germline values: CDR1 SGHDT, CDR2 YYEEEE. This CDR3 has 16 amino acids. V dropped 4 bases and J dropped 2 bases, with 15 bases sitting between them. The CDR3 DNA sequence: TGTGCCAGCAGCCCAGTGGACGGGAAAAACACCGGGGAGCTGTTTTTT. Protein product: CASSPVDGKNTGELFF.

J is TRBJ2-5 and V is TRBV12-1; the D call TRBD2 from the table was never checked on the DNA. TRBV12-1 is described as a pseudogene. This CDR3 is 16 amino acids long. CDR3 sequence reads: CASSPYSSGEGETQYF. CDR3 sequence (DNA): TGTGCCAGCAGCCCATACAGTAGCGGGGAGGGGGAGACCCAGTACTTC.

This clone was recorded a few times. In nucleotides, the CDR3 is TGTGCCAGCTCACCACCGGGACAGGGGGTCTACGAGCAGTACTTC. This gives the protein CASSPPGQGVYEQYF. The chain uses TRBV18 and TRBJ2-7; 11 positions match TRBD1. In germline, CDR1 is KGHSH, CDR2 LQKENI. The CDR3 is 15 residues long. The J segment lost 3 bases and the V segment lost 0 bases, leaving 1 base of the junction unmatched.

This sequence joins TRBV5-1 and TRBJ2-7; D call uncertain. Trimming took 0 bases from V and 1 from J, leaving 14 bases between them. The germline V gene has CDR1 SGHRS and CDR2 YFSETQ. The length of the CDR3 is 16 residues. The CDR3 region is CASSLAVRGSSYEQYF. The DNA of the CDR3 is TGCGCCAGCAGCTTGGCGGTTCGCGGATCTTCCTACGAGCAGTACTTC.

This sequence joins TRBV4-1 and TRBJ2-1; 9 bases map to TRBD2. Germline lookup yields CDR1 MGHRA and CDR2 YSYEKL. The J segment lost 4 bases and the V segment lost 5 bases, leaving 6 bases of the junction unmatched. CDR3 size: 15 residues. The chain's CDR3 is CASSARLAEYNEQFF. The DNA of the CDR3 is TGCGCCAGCAGCGCCCGACTAGCGGAATACAATGAGCAGTTCTTC.

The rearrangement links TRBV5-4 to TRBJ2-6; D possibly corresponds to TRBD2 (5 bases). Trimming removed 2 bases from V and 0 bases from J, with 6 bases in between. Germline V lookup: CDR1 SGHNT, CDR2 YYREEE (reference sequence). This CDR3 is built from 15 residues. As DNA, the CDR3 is TGTGCCAGCAGCTTCCGGGGCTCTGGGGCCAACGTCCTGACTTTC. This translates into CASSFRGSGANVLTF. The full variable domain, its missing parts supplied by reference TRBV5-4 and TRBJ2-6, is ETGVTQSPTHLIKTRGQQVTLRCSSQSGHNTVSWYQQALGQGPQFIFQYYREEENGRGNFPPRFSGLQFPNYSSELNVNALELDDSALYLCASSFRGSGANVLTFGAGSRLTVL.

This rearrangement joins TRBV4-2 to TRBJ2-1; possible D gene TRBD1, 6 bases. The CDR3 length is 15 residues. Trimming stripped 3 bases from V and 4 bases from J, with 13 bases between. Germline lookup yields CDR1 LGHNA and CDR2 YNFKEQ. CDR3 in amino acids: CASSQGDMPYNEQFF. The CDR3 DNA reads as TGTGCCAGCAGCCAGGGGGACATGCCTTACAATGAGCAGTTCTTC.

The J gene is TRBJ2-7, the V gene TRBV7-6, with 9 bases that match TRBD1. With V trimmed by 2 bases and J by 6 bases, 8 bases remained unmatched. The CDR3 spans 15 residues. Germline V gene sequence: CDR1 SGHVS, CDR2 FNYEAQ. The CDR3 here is CASSLPGQGAFEQYF. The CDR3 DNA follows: TGTGCCAGCAGCTTACCGGGACAGGGTGCCTTCGAGCAGTACTTC.

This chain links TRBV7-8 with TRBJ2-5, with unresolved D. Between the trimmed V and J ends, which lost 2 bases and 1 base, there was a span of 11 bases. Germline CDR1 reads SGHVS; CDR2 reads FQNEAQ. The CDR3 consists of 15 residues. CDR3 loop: CASSLTAQLQETQYF. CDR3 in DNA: TGTGCCAGCAGCTTAACCGCGCAACTCCAAGAGACCCAGTACTTC.

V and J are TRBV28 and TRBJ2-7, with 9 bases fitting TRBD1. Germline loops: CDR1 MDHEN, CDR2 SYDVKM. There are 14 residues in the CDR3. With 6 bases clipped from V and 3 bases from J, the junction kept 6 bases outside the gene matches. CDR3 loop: CASSLRDRDYEQYF. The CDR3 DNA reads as TGTGCCAGCAGCCTGCGGGACAGGGACTACGAGCAGTACTTC.

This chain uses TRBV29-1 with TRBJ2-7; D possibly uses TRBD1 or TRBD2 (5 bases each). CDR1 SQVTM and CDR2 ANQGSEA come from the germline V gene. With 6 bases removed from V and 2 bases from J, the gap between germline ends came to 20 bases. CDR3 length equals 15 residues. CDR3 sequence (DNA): TGCAGCGTAGAGATGCCCGGGACGGACCCCTACGAGCAGTACTTC. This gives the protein CSVEMPGTDPYEQYF.

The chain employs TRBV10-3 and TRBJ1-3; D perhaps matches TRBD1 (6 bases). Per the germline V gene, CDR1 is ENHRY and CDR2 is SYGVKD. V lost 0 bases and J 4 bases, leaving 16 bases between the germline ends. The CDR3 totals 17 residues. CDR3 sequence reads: CAISESGTGSPGNTIYF. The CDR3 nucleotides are TGTGCCATCAGTGAGTCAGGTACAGGGAGCCCCGGAAACACCATATATTTT.

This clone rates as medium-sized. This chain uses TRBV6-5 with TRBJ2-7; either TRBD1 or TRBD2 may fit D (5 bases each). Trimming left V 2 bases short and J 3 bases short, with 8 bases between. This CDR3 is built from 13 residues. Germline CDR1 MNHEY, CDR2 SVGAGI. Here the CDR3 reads CASSYGDRYEQYF. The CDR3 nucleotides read TGTGCCAGCAGTTACGGGGACCGCTACGAGCAGTACTTC.

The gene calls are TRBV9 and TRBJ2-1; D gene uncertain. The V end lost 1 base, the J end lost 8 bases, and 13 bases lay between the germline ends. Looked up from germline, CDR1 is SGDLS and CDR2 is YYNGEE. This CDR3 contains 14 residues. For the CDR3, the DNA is TGTGCCAGCAGCGTATGGGGTAGCAACGATGAGCAGTTCTTC. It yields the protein CASSVWGSNDEQFF.

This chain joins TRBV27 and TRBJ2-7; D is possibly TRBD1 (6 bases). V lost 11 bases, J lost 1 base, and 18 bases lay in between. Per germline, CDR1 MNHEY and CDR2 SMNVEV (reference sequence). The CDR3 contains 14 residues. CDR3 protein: CAVGPTGGSYEQYF. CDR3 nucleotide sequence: TGTGCCGTCGGCCCGACAGGCGGATCCTACGAGCAGTACTTC.

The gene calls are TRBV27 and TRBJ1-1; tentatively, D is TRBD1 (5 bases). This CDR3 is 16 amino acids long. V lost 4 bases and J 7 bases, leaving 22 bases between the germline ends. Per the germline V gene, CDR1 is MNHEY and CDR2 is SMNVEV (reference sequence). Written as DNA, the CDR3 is TGTGCCAGCAGTTCGATATGGGGCCGGCGACCCCTTGAAGCTTTCTTT. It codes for CASSSIWGRRPLEAFF.

In nucleotides, the CDR3 is TGTGCCAGCAGCGTAGGGGGAGCGGGCACTGAAGCTTTCTTT. This sequence encodes CASSVGGAGTEAFF. V is TRBV9 and J is TRBJ1-1; D unresolved. V gave up 0 bases and J gave up 4 bases, with 10 bases separating them. Germline V gene sequence: CDR1 SGDLS, CDR2 YYNGEE. The CDR3 is made up of 14 amino acids.

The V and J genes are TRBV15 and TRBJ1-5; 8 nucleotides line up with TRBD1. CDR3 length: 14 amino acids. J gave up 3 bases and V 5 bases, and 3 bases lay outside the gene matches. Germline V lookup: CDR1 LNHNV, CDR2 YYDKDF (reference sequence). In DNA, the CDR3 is TGTGCCACCAGCCCGGGACAGGTCAATCAGCCCCAGCATTTT. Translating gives CATSPGQVNQPQHF.

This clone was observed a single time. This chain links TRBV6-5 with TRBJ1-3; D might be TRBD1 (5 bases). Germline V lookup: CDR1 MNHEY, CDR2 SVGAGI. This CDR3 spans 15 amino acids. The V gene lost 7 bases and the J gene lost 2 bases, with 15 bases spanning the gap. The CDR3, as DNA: TGTGCCAGCACCCCCTGGGGGAGGACTGGAAACACCATATATTTT. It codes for CASTPWGRTGNTIYF.

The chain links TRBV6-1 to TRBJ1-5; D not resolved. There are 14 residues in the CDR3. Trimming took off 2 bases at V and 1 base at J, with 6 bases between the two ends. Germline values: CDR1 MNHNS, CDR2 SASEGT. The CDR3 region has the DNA TGTGCCAGCAGTGAAAGAAACAGCAATCAGCCCCAGCATTTT. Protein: CASSERNSNQPQHF.

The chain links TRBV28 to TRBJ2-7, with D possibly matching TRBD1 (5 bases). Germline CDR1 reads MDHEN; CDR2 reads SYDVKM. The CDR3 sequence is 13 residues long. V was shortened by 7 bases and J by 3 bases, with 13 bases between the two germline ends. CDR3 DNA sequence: TGTGCCAGCACCCAGGGCCTGATCTACGAGCAGTACTTC. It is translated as CASTQGLIYEQYF.

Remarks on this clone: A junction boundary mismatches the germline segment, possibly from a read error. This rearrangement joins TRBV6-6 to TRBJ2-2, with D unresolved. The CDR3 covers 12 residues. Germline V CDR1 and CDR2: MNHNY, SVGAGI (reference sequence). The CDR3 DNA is TGTGCCAGCAGAGGGAACAGCGGGGAGCTGTTTTTT. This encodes CASRGNSGELFF.

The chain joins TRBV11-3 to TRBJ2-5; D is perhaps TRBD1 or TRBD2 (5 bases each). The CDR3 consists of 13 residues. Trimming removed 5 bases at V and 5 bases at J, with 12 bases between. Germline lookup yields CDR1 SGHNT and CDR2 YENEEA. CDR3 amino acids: CASSPRGSETQYF. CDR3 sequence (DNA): TGTGCCAGCAGCCCGAGGGGCTCGGAGACCCAGTACTTC.

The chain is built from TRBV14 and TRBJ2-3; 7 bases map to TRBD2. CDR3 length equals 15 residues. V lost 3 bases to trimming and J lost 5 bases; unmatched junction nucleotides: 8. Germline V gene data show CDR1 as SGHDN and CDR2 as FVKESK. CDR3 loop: CASSHRLASRDTQYF. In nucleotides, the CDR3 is TGTGCCAGCAGCCATCGACTAGCCTCAAGAGATACGCAGTATTTT.

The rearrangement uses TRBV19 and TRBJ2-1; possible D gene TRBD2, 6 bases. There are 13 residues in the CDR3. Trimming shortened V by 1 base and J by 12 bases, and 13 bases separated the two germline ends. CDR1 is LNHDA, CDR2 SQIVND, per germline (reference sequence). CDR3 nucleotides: TGTGCCAGTAGTATAGTGAGCGGGTCCTGGCAGTTCTTC. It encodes CASSIVSGSWQFF.

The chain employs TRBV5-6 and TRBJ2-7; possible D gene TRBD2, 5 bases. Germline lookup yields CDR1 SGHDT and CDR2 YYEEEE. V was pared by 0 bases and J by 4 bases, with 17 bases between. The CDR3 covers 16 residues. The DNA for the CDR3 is TGTGCCAGCAGCTTGGCGGACTCCTTCGGCGAATACGAGCAGTACTTC. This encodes CASSLADSFGEYEQYF. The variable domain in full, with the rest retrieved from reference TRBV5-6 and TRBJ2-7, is DAGVTQSPTHLIKTRGQQVTLRCSPKSGHDTVSWYQQALGQGPQFIFQYYEEEERQRGNFPDRFSGHQFPNYSSELNVNALLLGDSALYLCASSLADSFGEYEQYFGPGTRLTVT.